These 21 T cell receptor beta chains share one sample of origin, sequenced in a study of shared clonotypes between healthy human individuals. Naive CD8 cells were CD45RO-negative, positively selected for CCR7, excluding terminally differentiated effector memory CD45RA+ cells. Method: immunoSEQ multiplex PCR; TCRdb's copy keeps in-frame clones and lacks some. In the table there are about 2 million clones, over 85% of which are singletons. The sequencing input was naive CD8+ T cells sorted from blood. The origin of the receptors is a man younger than 35 in good health.

The chain links TRBV29-1 to TRBJ2-5, with D unclear. Germline loops: CDR1 SQVTM, CDR2 ANQGSEA. CDR3 size: 11 residues. The germline V and J ends were trimmed by 8 bases and 9 bases, with 16 bases remaining between them. CDR3 sequence: CSTATLMAQYF. CDR3 coding DNA: TGCAGCACCGCAACTCTTATGGCCCAGTACTTC.

This chain connects TRBV6-5 to TRBJ2-5; 8 nucleotides line up with TRBD1. Trimming cost V 2 bases and J 3 bases; bases outside gene matches: 8. Germline V gene lookup returns CDR1 MNHEY and CDR2 SVGAGI. The CDR3 is 16 amino acids. CDR3 nucleotide sequence: TGTGCCAGCAGTTACAGCGCGGGACAGGAGGAAGAGACCCAGTACTTC. It specifies CASSYSAGQEEETQYF.

In its sample, this clone was seen once. The chain combines TRBV5-1 with TRBJ2-6, with 10 bases lining up with TRBD2. The V and J ends lost 2 bases and 0 bases, in that order; junction bases with no gene match: 5. The CDR3 is 18 amino acids. Looked up from germline, CDR1 is SGHRS and CDR2 is YFSETQ. In DNA, the CDR3 is TGCGCCAGCAGCTTATTAGCGGGAGGTACCTCTGGGGCCAACGTCCTGACTTTC. Its translation: CASSLLAGGTSGANVLTF.

The J gene is TRBJ2-3, the V gene TRBV2, with 7 bases matching TRBD1. This CDR3 spans 13 amino acids. The germline gives CDR1 SNHLY, CDR2 FYNNEI. J was trimmed by 3 bases and V by 5 bases; bases with no gene match: 2. CDR3 in DNA: TGTGCCAGCAGTCCGACAGGGACAGATACGCAGTATTTT. This encodes CASSPTGTDTQYF.

This clone appeared a few times. The chain has TRBV5-5 and TRBJ1-5; D is unresolved. The CDR3 consists of 13 residues. Germline lookup yields CDR1 SGHKS and CDR2 YYEKEE (reference sequence). Trimming took off 0 bases at V and 7 bases at J, with 8 bases between the two ends. The CDR3 bases are TGTGCCAGCAGCTTGGTCGAGGGCCAGCCCCAGCATTTT. The encoded protein is CASSLVEGQPQHF.

The chain is built from TRBV9 and TRBJ2-1, with 12 bases matching TRBD2. CDR3 length equals 16 residues. Looked up from germline, CDR1 is SGDLS and CDR2 is YYNGEE. V was clipped by 2 bases and J by 4 bases; unmatched bases: 4. CDR3 loop: CASSVSSGRAYNEQFF. The CDR3 region has the DNA TGTGCCAGCAGCGTTTCTAGCGGGAGGGCTTACAATGAGCAGTTCTTC.

The V and J genes are TRBV4-1 and TRBJ2-7; tentative D call: TRBD1 (6 bases). This CDR3 has 14 amino acids. V gave up 3 bases and J gave up 3 bases, with 12 bases separating them. Germline assignment: CDR1 MGHRA and CDR2 YSYEKL. The CDR3: CASSHATGDYEQYF. CDR3 bases: TGCGCCAGCAGCCACGCGACAGGCGACTACGAGCAGTACTTC.

The chain uses TRBV11-2 and TRBJ2-7; 8 bases are a match to TRBD2. Germline CDR1 and CDR2: SGHAT and FQNNGV. The ends lost 2 bases at V and 2 bases at J; junction bases unmatched: 2. The CDR3 covers 14 residues. The CDR3 DNA reads TGTGCCAGCAGCTTAAGTAGCGGGACCTACGAGCAGTACTTC. It encodes CASSLSSGTYEQYF.

The V gene is TRBV28, the J gene TRBJ1-3; no firm D call. The CDR3 has 17 residues. Looked up from germline, CDR1 is MDHEN and CDR2 is SYDVKM. The V end was cut by 4 bases, the J end by 8 bases, with 24 bases between. The CDR3 protein is CASSSPQLYSVRDTIYF. In DNA, the CDR3 is TGTGCCAGCAGTTCACCCCAGTTGTACTCGGTGAGAGACACCATATATTTT. Together with reference TRBV28 and TRBJ1-3, the CDR3 gives the full variable domain: DVKVTQSSRYLVKRTGEKVFLECVQDMDHENMFWYRQDPGLGLRLIYFSYDVKMKEKGDIPEGYSVSREKKERFSLILESASTNQTSMYLCASSSPQLYSVRDTIYFGEGSWLTVV.

This chain links TRBV11-3 with TRBJ1-6; D not resolved. Germline V CDR1 and CDR2: SGHNT, YENEEA. Trimming removed 3 bases from V and 2 bases from J, with 14 bases in between. The CDR3 length is 17 residues. CDR3 sequence (DNA): TGTGCCAGCAGCTTTGACCCACGAGGGACCTATAATTCACCCCTCCACTTT. Translation gives CASSFDPRGTYNSPLHF.

The chain recombines TRBV19 with TRBJ2-7; maybe TRBD2 (5 bases). Trimming cost V 6 bases and J 7 bases, with 13 bases left between them. Germline CDR1 LNHDA, CDR2 SQIVND (reference sequence). The CDR3 covers 12 residues. CDR3 protein: CASRGPSGEQYF. The CDR3 coding sequence is TGTGCCAGTAGGGGTCCTTCGGGAGAGCAGTACTTC.

V usage is TRBV4-1 and J usage is TRBJ2-7, with TRBD1 matching 8 bases. The ends lost 0 bases at V and 7 bases at J; junction bases unmatched: 5. CDR3 length: 14 amino acids. Looked up from germline, CDR1 is MGHRA and CDR2 is YSYEKL. The CDR3 protein is CASSQEGGQVEQYF. The CDR3 DNA reads as TGCGCCAGCAGCCAAGAAGGGGGACAGGTGGAGCAGTACTTC.

This chain joins TRBV6-1 and TRBJ1-3; maybe TRBD1 (6 bases). V was shortened by 2 bases and J by 0 bases, with 23 bases between the two germline ends. This CDR3 spans 20 amino acids. Germline V gene data show CDR1 as MNHNS and CDR2 as SASEGT. The CDR3 nucleotides are TGTGCCAGCAGTGAATGGGGCAGGGGCTACCTTATACCCTCTGGAAACACCATATATTTT. It encodes CASSEWGRGYLIPSGNTIYF.

The chain combines TRBV4-1 with TRBJ2-5, with 10 bases fitting TRBD2. The germline gives CDR1 MGHRA, CDR2 YSYEKL. This CDR3 is 16 amino acids long. V lost 1 base and J lost 2; bases outside the gene matches: 4. The CDR3 spells CASSQVETSGQETQYF. DNA of the CDR3: TGCGCCAGCAGCCAAGTGGAGACTAGCGGGCAAGAGACCCAGTACTTC.

The CDR3 protein is CASSFGQSGTDTQYF. CDR3 DNA: TGTGCCAGCAGCTTTGGACAGTCGGGCACAGATACGCAGTATTTT. This chain connects TRBV5-5 to TRBJ2-3; D is possibly TRBD1 (6 bases). With 2 bases removed from V and 1 base from J, the gap between germline ends came to 11 bases. The CDR3 contains 15 residues. The germline V gene encodes CDR1 SGHKS and CDR2 YYEKEE (reference sequence).

The V call is TRBV5-5, the J call TRBJ1-6, with a weak D call TRBD1 (5 bases). The CDR3 sequence is 16 residues long. Germline CDR1 is SGHKS and CDR2 is YYEKEE (reference sequence). V gave up 4 bases and J gave up 6 bases, with 17 bases separating them. The CDR3 sequence: CASSGVVQGLNSPLHF. CDR3 DNA sequence: TGTGCCAGCAGCGGGGTGGTGCAGGGCCTTAATTCACCCCTCCACTTT.

This clone was seen only once. The chain joins TRBV7-9 to TRBJ2-3; 10 bases map to TRBD2. CDR3 length: 18 residues. Trimming cost V 0 bases and J 0 bases; bases outside gene matches: 6. Germline V lookup: CDR1 SEHNR, CDR2 FQNEAQ (reference sequence). CDR3 amino acids: CASSLAFSGGPSTDTQYF. For the CDR3, the DNA is TGTGCCAGCAGCTTAGCCTTTAGCGGGGGGCCTAGCACAGATACGCAGTATTTT.

For this clone: Different DNA sequences within this sample yield the same CDR3. This rearrangement joins TRBV18 to TRBJ2-7, with 10 bases fitting TRBD1. Germline V gene data show CDR1 as KGHSH and CDR2 as LQKENI. The ends lost 3 bases at V and 5 bases at J; junction bases unmatched: 1. The CDR3 runs 13 residues. The CDR3: CASSPTGGDEQYF. The DNA for the CDR3 is TGTGCCAGCTCACCGACAGGGGGCGACGAGCAGTACTTC.

This chain links TRBV28 with TRBJ1-2; a weak D match, TRBD1 (5 bases). Germline V lookup: CDR1 MDHEN, CDR2 SYDVKM. This CDR3 is built from 12 residues. V was cut by 5 bases and J by 9 bases, with 13 bases left in between. CDR3 bases: TGTGCCAGCAGTCCAGACAGATTGAGCTACACCTTC. This codes for CASSPDRLSYTF.

The rearrangement joins TRBV15 to TRBJ2-2; TRBD1 aligns across 9 bases. Germline CDR1 reads LNHNV; CDR2 reads YYDKDF (reference sequence). Unmatched junction bases numbered 4, after V lost 5 bases and J lost 6 bases. The CDR3 length is 14 residues. CDR3 DNA: TGTGCCACCAGCGGACAGGGGTGGCCCGGGGAGCTGTTTTTT. Translation gives CATSGQGWPGELFF.

Remarks on this clone: Other DNA sequences within the sample encode an identical CDR3. The CDR3 DNA reads as TGTGCCAGCAGTTACTCGATAGGGGGTAACACTGAAGCTTTCTTT. This sequence encodes CASSYSIGGNTEAFF. The rearrangement uses TRBV6-5 and TRBJ1-1, with D possibly TRBD1 on 6 matching bases. V was cut by 0 bases and J by 2 bases, with 10 bases left in between. Germline V lookup: CDR1 MNHEY, CDR2 SVGAGI. The CDR3 contains 15 residues.